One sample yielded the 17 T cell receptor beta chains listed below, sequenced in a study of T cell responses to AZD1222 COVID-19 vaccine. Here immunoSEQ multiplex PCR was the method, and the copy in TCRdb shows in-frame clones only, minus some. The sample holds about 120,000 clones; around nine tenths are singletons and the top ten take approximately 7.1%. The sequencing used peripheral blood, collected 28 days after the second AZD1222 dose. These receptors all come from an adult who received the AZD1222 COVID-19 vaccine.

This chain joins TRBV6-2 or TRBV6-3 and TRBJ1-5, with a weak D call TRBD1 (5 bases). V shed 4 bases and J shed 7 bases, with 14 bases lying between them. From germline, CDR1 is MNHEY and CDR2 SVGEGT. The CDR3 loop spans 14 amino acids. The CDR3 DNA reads TGTGCCAGCAGTTTTTTTGGCAGGGCCCAGCCCCAGCATTTT. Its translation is CASSFFGRAQPQHF.

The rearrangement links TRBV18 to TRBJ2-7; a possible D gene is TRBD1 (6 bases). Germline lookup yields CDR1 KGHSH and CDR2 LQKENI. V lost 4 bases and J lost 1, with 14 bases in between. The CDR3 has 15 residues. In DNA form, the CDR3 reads TGTGCCAGCTCACAGGGGGTGCCCACATCCTACGAGCAGTACTTC. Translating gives CASSQGVPTSYEQYF. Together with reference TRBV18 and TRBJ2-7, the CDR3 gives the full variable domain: NAGVMQNPRHLVRRRGQEARLRCSPMKGHSHVYWYRQLPEEGLKFMVYLQKENIIDESGMPKERFSAEFPKEGPSILRIQQVVRGDSAAYFCASSQGVPTSYEQYFGPGTRLTVT.

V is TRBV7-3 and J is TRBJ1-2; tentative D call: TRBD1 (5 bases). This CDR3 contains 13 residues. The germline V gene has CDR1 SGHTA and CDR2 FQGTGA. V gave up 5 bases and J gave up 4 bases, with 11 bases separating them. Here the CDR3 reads CASSPREPYGYTF. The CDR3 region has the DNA TGTGCCAGCAGCCCCAGGGAGCCCTATGGCTACACCTTC.

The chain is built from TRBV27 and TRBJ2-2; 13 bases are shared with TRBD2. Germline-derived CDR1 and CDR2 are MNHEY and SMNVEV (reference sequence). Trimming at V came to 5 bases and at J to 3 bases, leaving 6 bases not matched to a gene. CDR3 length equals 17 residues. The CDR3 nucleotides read TGTGCCAGCAGTAGCTTGGGACTAGCGGGGTACACCGGGGAGCTGTTTTTT. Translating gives CASSSLGLAGYTGELFF.

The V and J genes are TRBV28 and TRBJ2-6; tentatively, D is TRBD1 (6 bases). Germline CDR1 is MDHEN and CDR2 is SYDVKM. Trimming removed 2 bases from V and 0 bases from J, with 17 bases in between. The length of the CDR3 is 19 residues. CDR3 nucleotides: TGTGCCAGCAGTTTACCCTACGACAGGTTCGACTCTGGGGCCAACGTCCTGACTTTC. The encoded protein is CASSLPYDRFDSGANVLTF. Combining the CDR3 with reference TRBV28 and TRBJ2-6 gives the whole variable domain DVKVTQSSRYLVKRTGEKVFLECVQDMDHENMFWYRQDPGLGLRLIYFSYDVKMKEKGDIPEGYSVSREKKERFSLILESASTNQTSMYLCASSLPYDRFDSGANVLTFGAGSRLTVL.

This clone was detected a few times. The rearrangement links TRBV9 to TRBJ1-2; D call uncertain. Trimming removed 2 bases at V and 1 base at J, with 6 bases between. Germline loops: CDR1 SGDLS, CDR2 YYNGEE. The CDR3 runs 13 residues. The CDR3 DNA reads TGTGCCAGCAGCGTGGAGGATAACTATGGCTACACCTTC. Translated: CASSVEDNYGYTF.

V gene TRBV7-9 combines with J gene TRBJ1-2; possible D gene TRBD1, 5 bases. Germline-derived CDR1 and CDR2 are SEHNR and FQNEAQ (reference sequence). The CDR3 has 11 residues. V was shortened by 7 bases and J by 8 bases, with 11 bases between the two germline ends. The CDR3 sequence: CASTPGGGYTF. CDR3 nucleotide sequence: TGTGCCAGCACCCCTGGGGGGGGCTACACCTTC.

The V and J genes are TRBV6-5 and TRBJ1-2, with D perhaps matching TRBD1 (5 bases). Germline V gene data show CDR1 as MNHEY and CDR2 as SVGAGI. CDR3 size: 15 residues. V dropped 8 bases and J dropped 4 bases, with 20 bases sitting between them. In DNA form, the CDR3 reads TGTGCCAGCTGCCCTTACAGGTCCCTAGGCTATGGCTACACCTTC. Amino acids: CASCPYRSLGYGYTF.

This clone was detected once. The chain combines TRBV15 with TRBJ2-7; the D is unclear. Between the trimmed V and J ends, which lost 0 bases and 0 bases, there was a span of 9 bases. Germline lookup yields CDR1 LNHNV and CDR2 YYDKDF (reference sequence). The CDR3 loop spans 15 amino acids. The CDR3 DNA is TGTGCCACCAGCAGAGATCCAGCTATCTCCTACGAGCAGTACTTC. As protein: CATSRDPAISYEQYF.

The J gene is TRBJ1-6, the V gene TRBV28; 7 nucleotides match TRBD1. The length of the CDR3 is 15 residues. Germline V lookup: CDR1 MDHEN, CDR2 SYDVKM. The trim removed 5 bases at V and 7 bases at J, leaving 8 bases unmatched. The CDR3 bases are TGTGCCAGCAGTCCGTGGGACAGAAAAAATTCACCCCTCCACTTT. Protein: CASSPWDRKNSPLHF.

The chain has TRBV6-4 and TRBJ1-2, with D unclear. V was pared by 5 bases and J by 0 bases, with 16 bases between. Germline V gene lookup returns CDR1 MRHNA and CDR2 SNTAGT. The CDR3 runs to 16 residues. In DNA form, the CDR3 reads TGTGCCAGCAGTCCCTCTATAGACCGACCTAACTATGGCTACACCTTC. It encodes CASSPSIDRPNYGYTF.

The CDR3 nucleotides read TGTGCCAGCAGTTCAGGGGGAACTAATGAAAAACTGTTTTTT. It codes for CASSSGGTNEKLFF. The chain uses TRBV27 and TRBJ1-4, with 7 bases fitting TRBD1. The CDR3 extends over 14 amino acids. In germline, CDR1 is MNHEY, CDR2 SMNVEV (reference sequence). V lost 4 bases and J lost 1; bases outside the gene matches: 0.

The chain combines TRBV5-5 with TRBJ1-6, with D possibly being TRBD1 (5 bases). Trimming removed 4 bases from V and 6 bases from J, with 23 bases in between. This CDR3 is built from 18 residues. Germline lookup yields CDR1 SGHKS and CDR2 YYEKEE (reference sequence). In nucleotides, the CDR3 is TGTGCCAGCAGCCTGATAATTGGGGGTCCCGGCCTTAATTCACCCCTCCACTTT. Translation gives CASSLIIGGPGLNSPLHF.

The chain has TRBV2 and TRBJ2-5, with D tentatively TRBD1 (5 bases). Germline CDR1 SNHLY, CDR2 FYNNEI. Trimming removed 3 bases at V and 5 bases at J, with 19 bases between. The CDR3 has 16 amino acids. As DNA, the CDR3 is TGTGCCAGCAGTGACCCCGCGGCGGCAGGGATGGAGACCCAGTACTTC. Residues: CASSDPAAAGMETQYF. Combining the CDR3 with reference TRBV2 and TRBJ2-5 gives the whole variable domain EPEVTQTPSHQVTQMGQEVILRCVPISNHLYFYWYRQILGQKVEFLVSFYNNEISEKSEIFDDQFSVERPDGSNFTLKIRSTKLEDSAMYFCASSDPAAAGMETQYFGPGTRLLVL.

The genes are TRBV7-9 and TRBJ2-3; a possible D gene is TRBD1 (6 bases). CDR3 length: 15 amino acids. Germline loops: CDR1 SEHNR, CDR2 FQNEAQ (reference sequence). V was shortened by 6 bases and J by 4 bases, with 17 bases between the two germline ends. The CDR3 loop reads CASRPAQGNPDTQYF. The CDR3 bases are TGTGCCAGCAGACCCGCCCAGGGGAACCCAGATACGCAGTATTTT.

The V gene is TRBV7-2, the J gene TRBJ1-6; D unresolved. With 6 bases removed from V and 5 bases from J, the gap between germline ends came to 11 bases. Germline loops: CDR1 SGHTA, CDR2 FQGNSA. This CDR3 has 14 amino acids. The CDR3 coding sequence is TGTGCCAGCAGTAGTAGGGTGGATAATTCACCCCTCCACTTT. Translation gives CASSSRVDNSPLHF.

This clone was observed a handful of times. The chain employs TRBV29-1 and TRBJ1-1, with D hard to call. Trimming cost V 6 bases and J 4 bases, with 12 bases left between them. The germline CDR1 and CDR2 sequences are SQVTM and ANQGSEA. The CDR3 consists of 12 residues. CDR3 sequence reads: CSVERVGTEAFF. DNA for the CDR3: TGCAGCGTCGAGCGCGTGGGCACTGAAGCTTTCTTT.